The 13 T cell receptor beta chains below all came from one sample that was sequenced in a study of Ad26.COV2.S vaccination and SARS-CoV-2 variants. Indicated treatment: roughly 19 received Ad26.COV2.S at low or high dose, single or two shots; a few received placebo; per-sample allocation not given. Sampling was done on day 63 after the first vaccine or placebo injection. The data were produced by immunoSEQ multiplex PCR, yet TCRdb's version contains in-frame clones alone and is incomplete. The table lists approximately 420,000 clones, around 89% of them singletons. The sequenced sample was peripheral blood, obtained in a trial of Ad26.COV2.S vaccine versus placebo. These receptors were collected from a person aged 18-60 years who received the Ad26.COV2.S COVID-19 vaccine or a placebo.

The chain joins TRBV5-6 to TRBJ2-1; D is ambiguous. V lost 5 bases and J lost 7, with 16 bases in between. The CDR3 has 14 residues. Germline V CDR1 and CDR2: SGHDT, YYEEEE. This chain's CDR3 is CASRVRGRSNEQFF. The CDR3 DNA reads as TGTGCCAGCAGGGTAAGAGGACGGTCTAATGAGCAGTTCTTC.

This clone showed up just once. This chain connects TRBV5-1 to TRBJ1-4; 9 bases are shared with TRBD1. This CDR3 contains 15 residues. In germline, CDR1 is SGHRS, CDR2 YFSETQ. Trimming at V came to 2 bases and at J to 7 bases, leaving 6 bases not matched to a gene. CDR3 protein: CASSFRTGEGEKLFF. As DNA, the CDR3 is TGCGCCAGCAGCTTTCGGACAGGGGAAGGTGAAAAACTGTTTTTT.

V usage is TRBV19 and J usage is TRBJ1-2, with 9 bases identical to TRBD1. Germline CDR1 reads LNHDA; CDR2 reads SQIVND (reference sequence). There are 13 residues in the CDR3. V shed 7 bases, J shed 5 bases, and the junction held 5 bases outside the gene matches. CDR3 sequence reads: CASTPGTGYGYTF. CDR3 DNA sequence: TGTGCCAGTACTCCCGGGACAGGGTATGGCTACACCTTC.

The chain uses TRBV27 and TRBJ2-4; D gene uncertain. Trimming shortened V by 5 bases and J by 1 base, and 12 bases separated the two germline ends. The CDR3 extends over 15 amino acids. The germline CDR1 and CDR2 sequences are MNHEY and SMNVEV (reference sequence). As DNA, the CDR3 is TGTGCCAGCAGTCCACACCGGTCTGCCAAAAACATTCAGTACTTC. It codes for CASSPHRSAKNIQYF.

V and J are TRBV14 and TRBJ2-7; TRBD1 might be the D (6 bases). CDR3 length: 16 residues. Trimming removed 1 base from V and 2 bases from J, with 15 bases in between. CDR1 SGHDN and CDR2 FVKESK come from the germline V gene. CDR3 DNA sequence: TGTGCCAGCAGCCAAGGGTCCGGGACAAACCCCTACGAGCAGTACTTC. It translates to CASSQGSGTNPYEQYF. The variable domain in full, with the rest retrieved from reference TRBV14 and TRBJ2-7, is EAGVTQFPSHSVIEKGQTVTLRCDPISGHDNLYWYRRVMGKEIKFLLHFVKESKQDESGMPNNRFLAERTGGTYSTLKVQPAELEDSGVYFCASSQGSGTNPYEQYFGPGTRLTVT.

The chain is built from TRBV3-1 (or the pseudogene TRBV3-2) and TRBJ2-3, with D possibly being TRBD2 (6 bases). In germline, CDR1 is LGHDT, CDR2 YNNKEL (reference sequence). Trimming cost V 0 bases and J 10 bases, with 11 bases left between them. CDR3 size: 13 residues. The CDR3 spells CASSQDLGGAQYF. In DNA form, the CDR3 reads TGTGCCAGCAGCCAAGACCTAGGAGGGGCGCAGTATTTT.

The chain carries TRBV3-1 (or the pseudogene TRBV3-2) and TRBJ2-5; 9 nucleotides align to TRBD2. V shed 1 base, J shed 5 bases, and the junction held 8 bases outside the gene matches. CDR1 LGHDT and CDR2 YNNKEL come from the germline V gene (reference sequence). The CDR3 has 16 residues. CDR3 sequence (DNA): TGTGCCAGCAGCCAAGGCCAGCGGGGGGCTGTGGAGACCCAGTACTTC. Protein: CASSQGQRGAVETQYF.

V and J are TRBV13 and TRBJ2-7; possible D gene TRBD2, 5 bases. Germline V gene sequence: CDR1 PRHDT, CDR2 FYEKMQ (reference sequence). Trimming removed 5 bases at V and 2 bases at J, with 19 bases between. CDR3 length: 16 amino acids. Written as DNA, the CDR3 is TGTGCCAGCAGCATAAGGGCTGGGTTGGAGGCCTACGAGCAGTACTTC. Translating it yields CASSIRAGLEAYEQYF.

The chain has TRBV3-1 (or the pseudogene TRBV3-2) and TRBJ2-7; either TRBD1 or TRBD2 may fit D (5 bases each). CDR1 and CDR2 (germline): LGHDT, YNNKEL (reference sequence). CDR3 length equals 15 residues. The germline V and J ends were trimmed by 0 bases and 2 bases, with 11 bases remaining between them. The CDR3 coding sequence is TGTGCCAGCAGCCAAGATTGGGGGAGAGCCTACGAGCAGTACTTC. It encodes CASSQDWGRAYEQYF.

The chain employs TRBV7-2 and TRBJ2-1; TRBD2 matches at 10 bases. The CDR3 has 15 amino acids. Trimming at V came to 5 bases and at J to 9 bases, leaving 10 bases not matched to a gene. Germline V lookup: CDR1 SGHTA, CDR2 FQGNSA. The CDR3, as DNA: TGTGCCAGCAGCACCGGACTAGCGGTGGTCGGTGAGCAGTTCTTC. It specifies CASSTGLAVVGEQFF.

The genes are TRBV6-5 and TRBJ1-1; D ambiguous. There are 14 residues in the CDR3. The V and J ends lost 2 bases and 1 base respectively, with 8 bases between them. The germline CDR1 and CDR2 sequences are MNHEY and SVGAGI. CDR3 nucleotides: TGTGCCAGCAGTTACGACGGAACGAACACTGAAGCTTTCTTT. Amino acids: CASSYDGTNTEAFF.

The gene calls are TRBV19 and TRBJ1-3; D is possibly TRBD1 (6 bases). The CDR3 is 14 amino acids. Trimming removed 7 bases from V and 7 bases from J, with 17 bases in between. Germline loops: CDR1 LNHDA, CDR2 SQIVND (reference sequence). CDR3: CASNNRDGGNTIYF. The CDR3 coding sequence is TGTGCCAGTAATAACAGGGATGGAGGGAACACCATATATTTT.

The chain employs TRBV4-3 and TRBJ2-7; 7 bases map to TRBD2. This CDR3 spans 14 amino acids. Unmatched junction bases numbered 0, after V lost 1 base and J lost 0 bases. Germline V gene data show CDR1 as LGHNA and CDR2 as YSLEER. The CDR3 spells CASSQGLASYEQYF. For the CDR3, the DNA is TGCGCCAGCAGCCAAGGACTAGCCTCCTACGAGCAGTACTTC.